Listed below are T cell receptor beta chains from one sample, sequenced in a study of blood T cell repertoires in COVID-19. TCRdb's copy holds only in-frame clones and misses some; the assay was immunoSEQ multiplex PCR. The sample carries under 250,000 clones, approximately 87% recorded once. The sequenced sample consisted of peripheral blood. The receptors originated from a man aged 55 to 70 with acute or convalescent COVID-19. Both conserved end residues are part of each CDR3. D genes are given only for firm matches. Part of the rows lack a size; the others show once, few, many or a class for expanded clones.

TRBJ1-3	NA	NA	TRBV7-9	CASSTGGVSGNTIYF	TGTGCCAGCAGCACAGGCGGGGTCTCTGGAAACACCATATATTTT
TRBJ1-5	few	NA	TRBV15	CATSRGLGGSQPQHF	TGTGCCACCAGCAGGGGATTGGGAGGGTCTCAGCCCCAGCATTTT
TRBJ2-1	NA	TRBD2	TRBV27	CASRLAGGRFSYNEQFF	TGTGCCAGCCGCCTAGCGGGAGGGCGTTTTTCCTACAATGAGCAGTTCTTC
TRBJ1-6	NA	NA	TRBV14	CASSQWSSYNSPLHF	TGTGCCAGCAGCCAGTGGAGCTCCTATAATTCACCCCTCCACTTT
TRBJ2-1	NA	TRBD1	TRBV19	CASSARQGAYNEQFF	TGTGCCAGTAGTGCTAGACAGGGGGCCTACAATGAGCAGTTCTTC
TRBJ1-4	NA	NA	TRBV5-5	CASSPGAATNEKLFF	TGTGCCAGCAGCCCTGGGGCCGCAACTAATGAAAAACTGTTTTTT
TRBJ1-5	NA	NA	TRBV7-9	CASTPGNQPQHF	TGTGCCAGCACCCCCGGGAATCAGCCCCAGCATTTT
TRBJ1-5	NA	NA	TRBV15	CATSRVGAVNQPQHF	TGTGCCACCAGCAGAGTGGGGGCGGTCAATCAGCCCCAGCATTTT
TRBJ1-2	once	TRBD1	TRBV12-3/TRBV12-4	CASNLGQGAHRTF	TGTGCCAGCAACCTGGGACAGGGGGCGCATCGGACCTTC
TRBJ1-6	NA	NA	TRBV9	CASSVDPGFNSPLHF	TGTGCCAGCAGCGTAGATCCAGGGTTCAATTCACCCCTCCACTTT
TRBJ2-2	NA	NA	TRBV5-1	CASSLVVSGASGELFF	TGCGCCAGCAGCTTGGTCGTTAGCGGAGCGTCGGGGGAGCTGTTTTTT
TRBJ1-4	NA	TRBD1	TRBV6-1	CASSFPGTVPEKLFF	TGTGCCAGCAGTTTTCCGGGGACAGTTCCCGAAAAACTGTTTTTT
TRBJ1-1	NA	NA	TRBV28	CASSLPGDGNTEAFF	TGTGCCAGCAGTTTACCAGGGGATGGGAACACTGAAGCTTTCTTT
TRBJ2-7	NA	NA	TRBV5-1	CASSLGHSYEQYF	TGCGCCAGCAGCTTGGGACATTCCTACGAGCAGTACTTC
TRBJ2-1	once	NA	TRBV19	CASSIPGFSYNEQFF	TGTGCCAGTAGTATCCCCGGGTTCTCCTACAATGAGCAGTTCTTC
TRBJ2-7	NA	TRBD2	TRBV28	CASSLQGTRYQYF	TGTGCCAGCAGTTTGCAAGGGACTAGATATCAGTACTTC
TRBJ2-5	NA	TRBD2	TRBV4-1	CASSHPRGGKETQYF	TGCGCCAGCAGCCATCCTCGGGGAGGGAAAGAGACCCAGTACTTC
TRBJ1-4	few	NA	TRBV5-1	CASSLRGADGVNEKLFF	TGCGCCAGCAGCTTACGGGGGGCGGATGGAGTTAATGAAAAACTGTTTTTT
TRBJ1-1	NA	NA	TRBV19	CASSAHLRGGRGSNTEAFF	TGTGCCAGTAGTGCCCACCTTAGGGGGGGGCGAGGTTCGAACACTGAAGCTTTCTTT
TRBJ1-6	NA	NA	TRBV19	CASSPGGPGNSPLHF	TGTGCCAGTAGTCCCGGGGGGCCAGGGAATTCACCCCTCCACTTT
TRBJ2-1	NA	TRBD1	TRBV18	CASSRDRSNEQFF	TGTGCCAGCTCCCGGGACAGGAGCAATGAGCAGTTCTTC
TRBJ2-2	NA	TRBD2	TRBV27	CASSLSPVSGRALGTGELFF	TGTGCCAGCAGTTTATCCCCAGTCAGCGGGAGGGCCCTGGGCACCGGGGAGCTGTTTTTT
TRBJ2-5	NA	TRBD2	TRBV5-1	CASSLVAGVEETQYF	TGCGCCAGCAGCTTGGTAGCGGGGGTGGAAGAGACCCAGTACTTC
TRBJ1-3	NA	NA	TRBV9	CASSNSHGNTIYF	TGTGCCAGCAGCAATTCACACGGAAACACCATATATTTT
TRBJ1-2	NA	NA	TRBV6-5	CASTGLHPGYGYTF	TGTGCCAGCACTGGACTTCACCCCGGATATGGCTACACCTTC
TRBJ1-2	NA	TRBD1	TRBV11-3	CASSLSGDSLGGYTF	TGTGCCAGCAGCTTGAGTGGGGACAGCCTTGGTGGCTACACCTTC
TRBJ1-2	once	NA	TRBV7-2	CASRPTLTYGYTF	TGTGCCAGCAGGCCAACACTAACCTATGGCTACACCTTC
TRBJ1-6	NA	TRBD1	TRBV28	CASSLPLRQGNSPLHF	TGTGCCAGCAGTTTGCCTCTGAGACAGGGTAATTCACCCCTCCACTTT
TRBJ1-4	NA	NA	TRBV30	CAWSGGSSAANEKLFF	TGTGCCTGGAGTGGAGGCAGCTCTGCAGCTAATGAAAAACTGTTTTTT
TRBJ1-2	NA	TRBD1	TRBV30	CAWSVKDRGLIGYTF	TGTGCCTGGAGTGTAAAGGACAGGGGATTAATTGGCTACACCTTC
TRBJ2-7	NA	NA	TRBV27	CASSLSGQTYEQYF	TGTGCCAGCAGTTTATCGGGCCAAACCTACGAGCAGTACTTC
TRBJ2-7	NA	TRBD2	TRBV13	CASSFMTSGLGEQYF	TGTGCCAGCAGCTTCATGACTAGCGGACTTGGCGAGCAGTACTTC
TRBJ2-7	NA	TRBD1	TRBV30	CAWSVGQGNEQYF	TGTGCCTGGAGTGTAGGACAGGGGAACGAGCAGTACTTC
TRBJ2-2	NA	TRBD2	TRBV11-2	CASSFTSGSSWSGGELFF	TGTGCCAGCAGCTTCACTAGCGGGAGTTCTTGGTCTGGCGGGGAGCTGTTTTTT
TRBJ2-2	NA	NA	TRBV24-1	CCCPENTGELFF	TGTTGCTGCCCAGAGAACACCGGGGAGCTGTTTTTT
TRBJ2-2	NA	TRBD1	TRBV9	CASSVHDRVNTGELFF	TGTGCCAGCAGCGTCCACGACAGGGTTAACACCGGGGAGCTGTTTTTT
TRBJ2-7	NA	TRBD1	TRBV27	CASRTGALRAGSQYF	TGTGCCAGCAGGACAGGGGCCCTACGAGCAGGTTCGCAGTACTTC
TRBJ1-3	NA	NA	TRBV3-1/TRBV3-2	CASSQPGNSGNTIYF	TGTGCCAGCAGCCAGCCAGGGAACTCTGGAAACACCATATATTTT
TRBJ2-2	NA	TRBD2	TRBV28	CASSPLRLARDTGELFF	TGTGCCAGCAGCCCCCTCAGACTAGCGAGAGACACCGGGGAGCTGTTTTTT
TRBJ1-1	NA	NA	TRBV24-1	CATSDSGTAEAFF	TGTGCCACCAGTGACTCAGGGACTGCTGAAGCTTTCTTT
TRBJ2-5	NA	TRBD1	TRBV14	CASSQLLTGTGQWPQYF	TGTGCCAGCAGCCAACTTCTAACCGGGACAGGGCAATGGCCCCAGTACTTC
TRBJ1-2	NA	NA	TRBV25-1	CASSDRGSYGYTF	TGTGCCAGCAGTGACAGGGGAAGCTATGGCTACACCTTC
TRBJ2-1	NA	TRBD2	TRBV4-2	CASSFRLAGRPGEQFF	TGTGCCAGCAGCTTCCGACTAGCGGGCCGTCCCGGGGAGCAGTTCTTC
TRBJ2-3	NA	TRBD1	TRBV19	CASTPVGTGVTDTQYF	TGTGCCAGTACCCCCGTGGGGACAGGGGTCACAGATACGCAGTATTTT
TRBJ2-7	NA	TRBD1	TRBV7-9	CASSFPDRGTYEQYF	TGTGCCAGCAGCTTCCCGGACAGGGGGACCTACGAGCAGTACTTC
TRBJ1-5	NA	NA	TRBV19	CASLGGGRGSSPPQHF	TGTGCCAGTCTTGGGGGGGGAAGGGGAAGTTCTCCGCCCCAGCATTTT
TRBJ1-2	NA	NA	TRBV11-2	CASSLMRRGAYGYTF	TGTGCCAGCAGCTTAATGCGAAGGGGTGCCTATGGCTACACCTTC
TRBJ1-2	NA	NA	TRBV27	CASSLYWGHYGYTF	TGTGCCAGCAGTTTATATTGGGGGCACTATGGCTACACCTTC
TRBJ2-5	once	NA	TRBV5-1	CASSAGLDQETQYF	TGCGCCAGCAGCGCGGGACTCGACCAAGAGACCCAGTACTTC
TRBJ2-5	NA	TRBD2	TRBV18	CASSPRSAGPQETQYF	TGTGCCAGCTCACCACGCTCAGCGGGACCCCAAGAGACCCAGTACTTC
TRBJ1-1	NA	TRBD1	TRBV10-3	CAISESGTGVAEAFF	TGTGCCATCAGTGAGTCGGGGACAGGGGTCGCTGAAGCTTTCTTT
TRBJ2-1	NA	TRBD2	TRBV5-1	CASSWTSGSGDEQFF	TGCGCCAGCAGCTGGACTAGCGGGAGTGGCGATGAGCAGTTCTTC
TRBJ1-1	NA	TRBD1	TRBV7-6	CASSPGTGGDTEAFF	TGTGCCAGCAGCCCCGGGACAGGCGGAGACACTGAAGCTTTCTTT
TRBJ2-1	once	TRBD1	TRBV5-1	CASSLGQAFSSNEQFF	TGCGCCAGCAGCCTCGGACAGGCCTTCTCCTCCAATGAGCAGTTCTTC
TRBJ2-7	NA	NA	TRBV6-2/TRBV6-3	CASSYGQGSYEQYF	TGTGCCAGCAGTTACGGGCAGGGAAGCTACGAGCAGTACTTC